These 26 T cell receptor beta chains originate from one sample sequenced in a study of early T cells in non-severe SARS-CoV-2 infection. TCRdb re-called the 5' RACE reads with MiXCR, one entry per CDR3 protein. The repertoire has approximately 70,000 distinct CDR3 sequences, approximately 12% of them found once; the top ten carry roughly 6.8%. Sequencing input: whole blood. These receptor sequences come from an adult who was a healthcare worker with PCR-confirmed SARS-CoV-2 infection or an uninfected control (not recorded which).

The chain couples TRBV5-1 to TRBJ1-1; 10 bases agree with TRBD1. The ends lost 4 bases at V and 3 bases at J; junction bases unmatched: 6. Germline V gene lookup returns CDR1 SGHRS and CDR2 YFSETQ. The CDR3 loop spans 15 amino acids. The CDR3 DNA sequence: TGCGCCAGCAGCCTAACGACAGGGGGCCACACTGAAGCTTTCTTT. This sequence encodes CASSLTTGGHTEAFF.

This chain connects TRBV2 to TRBJ2-3, with D possibly TRBD1 on 6 matching bases. Trimming cost V 11 bases and J 1 base, with 13 bases left between them. The CDR3 totals 13 residues. CDR1 and CDR2 (germline): SNHLY, FYNNEI. CDR3 DNA: TGTGCCGGCCTACCAGGGGGCACAGATACGCAGTATTTT. Protein sequence: CAGLPGGTDTQYF. The whole variable domain, remainder taken from reference TRBV2 and TRBJ2-3, is EPEVTQTPSHQVTQMGQEVILRCVPISNHLYFYWYRQILGQKVEFLVSFYNNEISEKSEIFDDQFSVERPDGSNFTLKIRSTKLEDSAMYFCAGLPGGTDTQYFGPGTRLTVL.

The gene calls are TRBV5-4 and TRBJ2-4; TRBD2 matches at 11 bases. The J segment lost 1 base and the V segment lost 3 bases, leaving 0 bases of the junction unmatched. Germline CDR1 and CDR2: SGHNT and YYREEE (reference sequence). The CDR3 extends over 15 amino acids. CDR3 in amino acids: CASSSSGGAKNIQYF. In DNA, the CDR3 is TGTGCCAGCAGCTCTAGCGGGGGGGCCAAAAACATTCAGTACTTC.

This clonotype was counted only a few times. The J gene is TRBJ2-2, the V gene TRBV2, with D unclear. V dropped 1 base and J dropped 5 bases, with 11 bases sitting between them. This CDR3 has 15 residues. Germline V gene data show CDR1 as SNHLY and CDR2 as FYNNEI. The CDR3 sequence: CASSEVPGRTGELFF. As DNA, the CDR3 is TGTGCCAGCAGTGAAGTTCCCGGACGTACCGGGGAGCTGTTTTTT. The variable domain in full, completed from reference TRBV2 and TRBJ2-2, reads EPEVTQTPSHQVTQMGQEVILRCVPISNHLYFYWYRQILGQKVEFLVSFYNNEISEKSEIFDDQFSVERPDGSNFTLKIRSTKLEDSAMYFCASSEVPGRTGELFFGEGSRLTVL.

This clonotype has ten or more counts. The genes are TRBV9 and TRBJ2-7; 8 nucleotides line up with TRBD1. Germline CDR1 SGDLS, CDR2 YYNGEE. J was trimmed by 2 bases and V by 2 bases; bases with no gene match: 3. This CDR3 has 14 residues. This CDR3 is CASSVGQAAYEQYF. The CDR3 DNA is TGTGCCAGCAGCGTGGGACAGGCGGCCTACGAGCAGTACTTC.

V is TRBV7-9 and J is TRBJ2-5; D is undetermined. Germline assignment: CDR1 SEHNR and CDR2 FQNEAQ (reference sequence). The V end lost 4 bases, the J end lost 0 bases, and 9 bases lay between the germline ends. The length of the CDR3 is 14 residues. This CDR3 is CASSSQAYQETQYF. CDR3 DNA sequence: TGTGCCAGCAGCTCTCAGGCGTACCAAGAGACCCAGTACTTC.

This clonotype was observed a handful of times. This chain joins TRBV7-2 and TRBJ1-1; D is undetermined. Germline V gene data show CDR1 as SGHTA and CDR2 as FQGNSA. CDR3 size: 14 residues. The ends were cut back, 1 base at V and 5 bases at J, with 11 bases in the middle. CDR3 residues: CASSLGSRGTEAFF. Written as DNA, the CDR3 is TGTGCCAGCAGCTTAGGGTCGCGTGGGACTGAAGCTTTCTTT. The entire variable domain, with the rest obtained from reference TRBV7-2 and TRBJ1-1, is as follows: GAGVSQSPSNKVTEKGKDVELRCDPISGHTALYWYRQSLGQGLEFLIYFQGNSAPDKSGLPSDRFSAERTGGSVSTLTIQRTQQEDSAVYLCASSLGSRGTEAFFGQGTRLTVV.

This clonotype has more than one count but fewer than ten. The rearrangement uses TRBV3-1 and TRBJ1-6; 7 bases align to TRBD1. Unmatched junction bases numbered 5, after V lost 4 bases and J lost 8 bases. Germline V gives CDR1 LGHDT, CDR2 YNNKEL (reference sequence). The CDR3 spans 14 residues. The CDR3 nucleotides are TGTGCCAGCAGCCCGACAGGGACGGATTCACCCCTCCACTTT. It translates to CASSPTGTDSPLHF.

This clonotype came up many times. CDR3 nucleotides: TGTGCCAGCAGCGTAGTGCCGGGAACCTACGAGCAGTACTTC. This gives the protein CASSVVPGTYEQYF. The chain couples TRBV9 to TRBJ2-7, with D possibly matching TRBD2 (5 bases). CDR1 and CDR2 from the germline V gene are SGDLS and YYNGEE. The CDR3 extends over 14 amino acids. Between the trimmed V and J ends, which lost 0 bases and 2 bases, there was a span of 9 bases.

This clonotype came up a few times. This chain joins TRBV5-1 and TRBJ1-2; 10 nucleotides agree with TRBD1. After removal of 4 bases from V and 2 bases from J, the junction contained 5 bases not matched to a gene. Germline V CDR1 and CDR2: SGHRS, YFSETQ. The CDR3 extends over 15 amino acids. DNA for the CDR3: TGCGCCAGCAGCCCCGGACAGGGGGGGAACTATGGCTACACCTTC. Amino acid sequence: CASSPGQGGNYGYTF.

The CDR3 DNA sequence: TGTGCCAGCAGATTACTCGTCAGTGAGACCCAGTACTTC. Translating gives CASRLLVSETQYF. The rearrangement joins TRBV6-5 to TRBJ2-5, with unresolved D. The germline V gene has CDR1 MNHEY and CDR2 SVGAGI. Trimming removed 6 bases from V and 5 bases from J, with 13 bases in between. The CDR3 totals 13 residues.

This chain joins TRBV29-1 and TRBJ2-5, with 7 bases matching TRBD2. Per the germline V gene, CDR1 is SQVTM and CDR2 is ANQGSEA. The CDR3 is 13 residues long. Germline trimming cut 2 bases from V and 5 bases from J; bases unmatched to any gene: 5. Here the CDR3 DNA reads TGCAGCGTTGAAAAGGGGAGGGAGGAGACCCAGTACTTC. It yields the protein CSVEKGREETQYF.

This chain uses TRBV29-1 with TRBJ2-5; D unresolved. CDR1 and CDR2 (germline): SQVTM, ANQGSEA. The CDR3 spans 12 residues. With 5 bases removed from V and 5 bases from J, the gap between germline ends came to 12 bases. The CDR3 loop is CSVWTFGETQYF. The DNA of the CDR3 is TGCAGCGTTTGGACCTTTGGGGAGACCCAGTACTTC.

This clonotype came up many times. The chain links TRBV14 to TRBJ2-1; D remains ambiguous. The length of the CDR3 is 17 residues. The V gene lost 1 base and the J gene lost 0 bases, with 13 bases spanning the gap. Germline V lookup: CDR1 SGHDN, CDR2 FVKESK. CDR3 DNA: TGTGCCAGCAGCCAAGTGGTACACCGGAGCTCCTACAATGAGCAGTTCTTC. As protein: CASSQVVHRSSYNEQFF.

This rearrangement joins TRBV20-1 to TRBJ1-2; weak D call: TRBD1 (6 bases). Looked up from germline, CDR1 is DFQATT and CDR2 is SNEGSKA (reference sequence). The CDR3 sequence is 16 residues long. The V gene lost 0 bases and the J gene lost 4 bases, with 18 bases spanning the gap. CDR3 residues: CSARDQSRGEAYGYTF. Written as DNA, the CDR3 is TGCAGTGCTAGAGACCAATCCAGGGGCGAGGCCTATGGCTACACCTTC.

A few counts support this clonotype. CDR3 sequence: CASSKVAGVSYNEQFF. The CDR3 DNA reads TGCGCCAGCAGCAAGGTCGCGGGGGTCTCCTACAATGAGCAGTTCTTC. The chain combines TRBV5-1 with TRBJ2-1; 7 nucleotides agree with TRBD2. Germline values: CDR1 SGHRS, CDR2 YFSETQ. The CDR3 contains 16 residues. The V gene end was trimmed by 4 bases and the J gene end by 0 bases; junction bases not matched to a gene: 7.

The CDR3 bases are TGCAGCGTATCCACAGGGGCCGGCTACACCTTC. This sequence encodes CSVSTGAGYTF. V usage is TRBV29-1 and J usage is TRBJ1-2; 7 bases are a match to TRBD1. The germline V gene encodes CDR1 SQVTM and CDR2 ANQGSEA. The CDR3 covers 11 residues. J lost 8 bases, V lost 6 bases, and 6 bases had no gene match.

This clonotype was counted at least ten times. The CDR3 spells CASSSGGLAGGRYNEQFF. For the CDR3, the DNA is TGTGCCAGCAGCAGCGGCGGCTTAGCGGGAGGGAGGTACAATGAGCAGTTCTTC. The J gene is TRBJ2-1, the V gene TRBV12-3 or TRBV12-4, with 11 bases fitting TRBD2. The CDR3 runs 18 residues. J was trimmed by 4 bases and V by 6 bases; bases with no gene match: 14.

This chain connects TRBV4-2 to TRBJ2-2, with 9 bases identical to TRBD1. Germline V gene sequence: CDR1 LGHNA, CDR2 YNFKEQ. CDR3 length: 16 residues. V gave up 4 bases and J gave up 3 bases; unmatched junction bases: 6. This CDR3 reads CASSPTDRGYTGELFF. The CDR3 bases are TGTGCCAGCAGCCCTACTGACAGGGGGTACACCGGGGAGCTGTTTTTT.

J is TRBJ1-4 and V is TRBV11-1; TRBD1 might be the D (5 bases). The germline gives CDR1 SGHAT, CDR2 FQDESV (reference sequence). CDR3 length equals 15 residues. The V gene lost 5 bases and the J gene lost 7 bases, with 17 bases spanning the gap. This chain's CDR3 is CASSHRTIGSEKLFF. The DNA of the CDR3 is TGTGCCAGCAGCCATCGGACAATCGGGAGTGAAAAACTGTTTTTT. The full variable domain, in which reference TRBV11-1 and TRBJ1-4 provide the parts outside the CDR3, is EAEVAQSPRYKITEKSQAVAFWCDPISGHATLYWYRQILGQGPELLVQFQDESVVDDSQLPKDRFSAERLKGVDSTLKIQPAELGDSAMYLCASSHRTIGSEKLFFGSGTQLSVL.

This clonotype came up a few times. V usage is TRBV25-1 and J usage is TRBJ1-3; D is uncertain. Germline values: CDR1 MGHDK, CDR2 SYGVNS. Trimming took 5 bases from V and 0 from J, leaving 8 bases between them. CDR3 length: 14 amino acids. The CDR3 here is CASSSSFSGNTIYF. In DNA form, the CDR3 reads TGTGCCAGCAGTAGTTCCTTCTCTGGAAACACCATATATTTT.

This clonotype was counted between two and nine times. This chain joins TRBV14 and TRBJ1-1; D not resolved. The CDR3 consists of 13 residues. Germline CDR1 reads SGHDN; CDR2 reads FVKESK. The V and J ends lost 2 bases and 0 bases respectively, with 4 bases between them. The CDR3 DNA sequence: TGTGCCAGCAGCCAAAGCCTGAACACTGAAGCTTTCTTT. Translating it yields CASSQSLNTEAFF.

This clonotype occurred many times. The V gene is TRBV6-6, the J gene TRBJ1-4, with D tentatively TRBD1 (6 bases). CDR3 length: 16 amino acids. The germline V gene has CDR1 MNHNY and CDR2 SVGAGI (reference sequence). Trimming took 5 bases from V and 7 from J, leaving 20 bases between them. The CDR3 sequence is CASSPGGSTGIEKLFF. CDR3 nucleotides: TGTGCCAGCAGTCCCGGTGGATCCACAGGGATTGAAAAACTGTTTTTT.

V gene TRBV6-6 combines with J gene TRBJ2-7; possible D gene TRBD2, 6 bases. This CDR3 is built from 14 residues. V was trimmed by 7 bases and J by 4 bases, leaving 17 bases between them. Germline CDR1 reads MNHNY; CDR2 reads SVGAGI (reference sequence). The CDR3: CASMPREYGYEQYF. Here the CDR3 DNA reads TGTGCCAGCATGCCCCGGGAGTACGGGTACGAGCAGTACTTC.

This clonotype was found many times. V usage is TRBV3-1 and J usage is TRBJ2-3; D gene uncertain. The V and J ends lost 4 bases and 2 bases respectively, with 7 bases between them. CDR1 LGHDT and CDR2 YNNKEL come from the germline V gene (reference sequence). The CDR3 loop spans 13 amino acids. CDR3 coding DNA: TGTGCCAGCAGCCTCGGATACACAGATACGCAGTATTTT. Its protein product is CASSLGYTDTQYF.

This clonotype was seen at least ten times. CDR3 sequence: CASSLVKNPTGELFF. CDR3 DNA: TGTGCCAGCAGCTTGGTTAAGAATCCCACCGGGGAGCTGTTTTTT. The chain is built from TRBV11-1 and TRBJ2-2, with D unresolved. The V gene lost 3 bases and the J gene lost 4 bases, with 12 bases spanning the gap. The CDR3 is 15 amino acids. Per the germline V gene, CDR1 is SGHAT and CDR2 is FQDESV (reference sequence).